One sample yielded the 19 T cell receptor beta chains listed below, sequenced in a study of blood T cell repertoires in COVID-19. TCRdb keeps only in-frame clones here, not all; method: immunoSEQ multiplex PCR. The top ten clones hold about 2.2% of a sample with 150,000 to 200,000 clones, roughly 89% of them seen once. Sequencing input: PBMCs or T cells enriched from blood (not recorded which). The source is a middle-aged woman with acute COVID-19.

The chain employs TRBV27 and TRBJ2-7; TRBD2 is a possible D gene (5 bases). V dropped 4 bases and J dropped 1 base, with 14 bases sitting between them. This CDR3 contains 15 residues. Germline loops: CDR1 MNHEY, CDR2 SMNVEV (reference sequence). The CDR3 sequence: CASSYDSRGSYEQYF. The CDR3 DNA is TGTGCCAGCAGTTATGATAGTAGAGGGTCCTACGAGCAGTACTTC.

The gene calls are TRBV9 and TRBJ2-5, with TRBD2 matching 14 bases. Germline values: CDR1 SGDLS, CDR2 YYNGEE. The CDR3 is made up of 16 amino acids. The junction had 8 bases not matched to a gene; V was cut back by 3 bases and J by 7 bases. The CDR3 region is CASSAGLAGGQGTQYF. CDR3 nucleotides: TGTGCCAGCAGCGCCGGACTAGCGGGGGGACAGGGGACCCAGTACTTC.

The chain is built from TRBV5-1 and TRBJ2-3; 12 nucleotides line up with TRBD1. The CDR3 runs to 16 residues. With 0 bases clipped from V and 6 bases from J, the junction kept 5 bases outside the gene matches. Germline V gene sequence: CDR1 SGHRS, CDR2 YFSETQ. CDR3 sequence: CASSLAGGTGGDTQYF. The CDR3 DNA follows: TGCGCCAGCAGCTTGGCTGGTGGGACAGGGGGCGATACGCAGTATTTT.

The rearrangement uses TRBV5-1 and TRBJ1-1; maybe TRBD1 (5 bases). The V end was cut by 2 bases, the J end by 1 base, with 9 bases between. The CDR3 has 14 amino acids. The germline V gene has CDR1 SGHRS and CDR2 YFSETQ. DNA of the CDR3: TGCGCCAGCAGCTTTCTAACAGGGAACACTGAAGCTTTCTTT. This translates into CASSFLTGNTEAFF. The whole variable domain, filled in from reference TRBV5-1 and TRBJ1-1, reads KAGVTQTPRYLIKTRGQQVTLSCSPISGHRSVSWYQQTPGQGLQFLFEYFSETQRNKGNFPGRFSGRQFSNSRSEMNVSTLELGDSALYLCASSFLTGNTEAFFGQGTRLTVV.

The rearrangement links TRBV14 to TRBJ2-1, with TRBD2 identical over 14 bases. The CDR3 is made up of 16 amino acids. The germline V gene has CDR1 SGHDN and CDR2 FVKESK. V trimming: 1 base; J trimming: 9 bases; junction bases outside the gene matches: 5. CDR3 nucleotides: TGTGCCAGCAGCCAAGTGACTAGCGGGGGGGCCGGTGAGCAGTTCTTC. It yields the protein CASSQVTSGGAGEQFF. The full variable domain, in which reference TRBV14 and TRBJ2-1 provide the parts outside the CDR3, is EAGVTQFPSHSVIEKGQTVTLRCDPISGHDNLYWYRRVMGKEIKFLLHFVKESKQDESGMPNNRFLAERTGGTYSTLKVQPAELEDSGVYFCASSQVTSGGAGEQFFGPGTRLTVL.

The rearrangement uses TRBV12-5 and TRBJ2-7; maybe TRBD1 (6 bases). V was cut by 5 bases and J by 2 bases, with 16 bases left in between. The CDR3 runs 15 residues. Germline CDR1 is LGHNT and CDR2 is FRNRAP. The DNA for the CDR3 is TGTGCTAGTGGTCCTGATAGGGGGTCGCCCTACGAGCAGTACTTC. Translation: CASGPDRGSPYEQYF.

The chain carries TRBV20-1 and TRBJ2-7; 7 bases are a match to TRBD1. V lost 3 bases, J lost 3 bases, and 11 bases stayed unmatched. CDR1 and CDR2 from the germline V gene are DFQATT and SNEGSKA (reference sequence). This CDR3 has 15 residues. CDR3 in amino acids: CSASGRNRGGYEQYF. The CDR3 region has the DNA TGCAGTGCTAGTGGCAGGAACAGGGGTGGCTACGAGCAGTACTTC.

V is TRBV9 and J is TRBJ1-1, with D perhaps matching TRBD1 (5 bases). Trimming pared 4 bases from V and 6 bases from J, leaving 16 bases between. From germline, CDR1 is SGDLS and CDR2 YYNGEE. This CDR3 is built from 14 residues. The CDR3 is CASSLRAQGAEAFF. CDR3 in DNA: TGTGCCAGCAGCCTACGCGCCCAGGGCGCTGAAGCTTTCTTT. The variable domain in full, with the rest retrieved from reference TRBV9 and TRBJ1-1, is DSGVTQTPKHLITATGQRVTLRCSPRSGDLSVYWYQQSLDQGLQFLIQYYNGEERAKGNILERFSAQQFPDLHSELNLSSLELGDSALYFCASSLRAQGAEAFFGQGTRLTVV.

This clone was recorded a few times. This chain uses TRBV5-5 with TRBJ2-7; 8 nucleotides agree with TRBD2. Germline CDR1 is SGHKS and CDR2 is YYEKEE (reference sequence). The CDR3 loop spans 16 amino acids. Germline trimming cut 1 base from V and 6 bases from J; bases unmatched to any gene: 12. The CDR3 loop is CASSLSALAGNFEQYF. The CDR3 bases are TGTGCCAGCAGCTTGTCCGCGTTAGCGGGAAACTTCGAGCAGTACTTC.

This clone occurred a few times. The CDR3 coding sequence is TGTGCCAGCAGCTTTTATGGGACAGGGGGGGGGAGCACAGATACGCAGTATTTT. As protein: CASSFYGTGGGSTDTQYF. J is TRBJ2-3 and V is TRBV5-4; 11 positions agree with TRBD1. The CDR3 totals 18 residues. The germline CDR1 and CDR2 sequences are SGHNT and YYREEE (reference sequence). J gave up 0 bases and V 2 bases, and 8 bases lay outside the gene matches.

V gene TRBV9 combines with J gene TRBJ1-4; TRBD1 agrees at 8 bases. Germline trimming cut 2 bases from V and 8 bases from J; bases unmatched to any gene: 5. CDR1 and CDR2 (germline): SGDLS, YYNGEE. The length of the CDR3 is 14 residues. In nucleotides, the CDR3 is TGTGCCAGCAGCGTTCAGGGGGCAGGGGAAAAACTGTTTTTT. It translates to CASSVQGAGEKLFF.

The chain recombines TRBV25-1 with TRBJ1-1; D gene uncertain. CDR1 is MGHDK, CDR2 SYGVNS, per germline. V lost 2 bases, J lost 7 bases, and 8 bases lay in between. CDR3 length: 12 amino acids. The CDR3 sequence: CASSEGPSEAFF. The DNA for the CDR3 is TGTGCCAGCAGTGAAGGGCCGAGTGAAGCTTTCTTT.

The chain carries TRBV19 and TRBJ2-1; TRBD2 aligns across 10 bases. Germline V gene lookup returns CDR1 LNHDA and CDR2 SQIVND (reference sequence). The V segment lost 1 base and the J segment 0 bases; nucleotides outside the gene matches: 3. The CDR3 consists of 17 residues. The CDR3 DNA follows: TGTGCCAGTAGTATAGCTAGCGGGGGACCCTCCTACAATGAGCAGTTCTTC. The encoded protein is CASSIASGGPSYNEQFF.

The chain links TRBV23-1 to TRBJ2-3; D gene ambiguous. TRBV23-1 is designated an ORF whose function remains uncertain. This CDR3 contains 14 residues. Trimming shortened V by 0 bases and J by 4 bases, and 8 bases separated the two germline ends. CDR3 DNA sequence: TGCGCCAGCAGTCAATCTAACCTATCAGATACGCAGTATTTT. Protein sequence: CASSQSNLSDTQYF.

The chain combines TRBV9 with TRBJ2-1, with D possibly being TRBD2 (5 bases). The CDR3 consists of 16 residues. CDR1 is SGDLS and CDR2 is YYNGEE in the germline V gene. V lost 1 base and J 4 bases, leaving 15 bases between the germline ends. The CDR3: CASSVRASLVYNEQFF. The CDR3 DNA follows: TGTGCCAGCAGCGTACGGGCTAGCTTAGTGTACAATGAGCAGTTCTTC.

The chain links TRBV28 to TRBJ1-4, with TRBD1 matching over 9 bases. The germline V gene has CDR1 MDHEN and CDR2 SYDVKM. The CDR3 is 16 amino acids. Trimming removed 6 bases from V and 4 bases from J; junction bases left unmatched: 9. Written as DNA, the CDR3 is TGTGCCAGCAGCCTCGGGACAGGGCGAATTAATGAAAAACTGTTTTTT. The encoded protein is CASSLGTGRINEKLFF. The full variable domain, its missing parts supplied by reference TRBV28 and TRBJ1-4, is DVKVTQSSRYLVKRTGEKVFLECVQDMDHENMFWYRQDPGLGLRLIYFSYDVKMKEKGDIPEGYSVSREKKERFSLILESASTNQTSMYLCASSLGTGRINEKLFFGSGTQLSVL.

The chain joins TRBV28 to TRBJ2-3; 12 bases fit TRBD2. Germline assignment: CDR1 MDHEN and CDR2 SYDVKM. This CDR3 comprises 18 residues. Trimming removed 3 bases from V and 3 bases from J; junction bases left unmatched: 10. The CDR3 spells CASSFPLTSGGITDTQYF. The CDR3 DNA follows: TGTGCCAGCAGTTTCCCGCTGACTAGCGGGGGTATTACAGATACGCAGTATTTT.

Notes on this clone: Mismatch with germline at one junction end may stem from a read error. J is TRBJ2-1 and V is TRBV7-7; 8 positions match TRBD1. Germline V CDR1 and CDR2: SSHAT, FNYEAQ (reference sequence). The CDR3 length is 16 residues. The CDR3 DNA sequence: TGTGCTAGCAGCCCGAAGACACAGGGGGACTACAATGAGCAGTTCTTC. This codes for CASSPKTQGDYNEQFF.

The CDR3 spells CASSVGLGVNYGYTF. As DNA, the CDR3 is TGTGCCAGCAGCGTAGGCCTCGGGGTTAACTATGGCTACACCTTC. V gene TRBV9 combines with J gene TRBJ1-2; D gene ambiguous. Germline-derived CDR1 and CDR2 are SGDLS and YYNGEE. V lost 0 bases to trimming and J lost 1 base, with 10 bases between them. The CDR3 loop spans 15 amino acids.